This T cell receptor beta chain was sequenced in a study of CD8+ T cells in alopecia areata. Study conclusions and caveats: Persistence of many expanded lesional clones was seen in scalp and blood during tofacitinib.

The sample's treatment: oral pan-JAK inhibitor, 5-10 mg twice daily. Following extraction, RNA underwent reverse transcription to cDNA, which served as the sequencing template. TCRdb keeps only in-frame clones here, not all; method: immunoSEQ multiplex PCR. Found here are 35,000 to 45,000 clones, approximately 92% of them singletons; the top ten hold under 20%. To note about this clone: As yet, its antigen is unknown.

CDR3 size: 17 residues. Germline V CDR1 and CDR2: SQVTM, ANQGSEA. V was clipped by 4 bases and J by 0 bases; unmatched bases: 12. This clonotype was sampled from a human donor with alopecia areata. The source was CD8+ T cells sorted from blood, collected at week 24, from a patient treated with tofacitinib. The chain uses TRBV29-1 and TRBJ2-4, with 7 positions matching TRBD1. The CDR3 sequence: CSVGSRGQKLAKNIQYF. CDR3 coding DNA: TGCAGCGTTGGATCCCGGGGACAGAAGTTAGCCAAAAACATTCAGTACTTC.